The clone carrying this TCR beta chain turned up a few times. The antigen is not known. Pooling covered second doses at about 4 or about 12 weeks. The data stem from a study of T cell responses to AZD1222 COVID-19 vaccine. V was pared by 4 bases and J by 3 bases, with 13 bases between. The CDR3 covers 14 residues. Per germline, CDR1 SGHRS and CDR2 YFSETQ. General study results and limits: The sample set comprised mostly white British donors with more females, and clonal diversity was possibly underestimated. Seropositive at baseline were only a handful of AZD1222 recipients.

Profiled with immunoSEQ multiplex PCR; TCRdb holds only in-frame clones, not every one. The data contain approximately 72,000 clones, 89% of them singletons. The TCR originated in an adult who received the AZD1222 COVID-19 vaccine. The chain couples TRBV5-1 to TRBJ1-1, with D perhaps matching TRBD1 (6 bases). The sample consisted of peripheral blood, taken 28 days after the second AZD1222 dose. CDR3 loop: CASSAGHRDTEAFF. The DNA of the CDR3 is TGCGCCAGCAGCGCAGGGCACAGGGACACTGAAGCTTTCTTT.